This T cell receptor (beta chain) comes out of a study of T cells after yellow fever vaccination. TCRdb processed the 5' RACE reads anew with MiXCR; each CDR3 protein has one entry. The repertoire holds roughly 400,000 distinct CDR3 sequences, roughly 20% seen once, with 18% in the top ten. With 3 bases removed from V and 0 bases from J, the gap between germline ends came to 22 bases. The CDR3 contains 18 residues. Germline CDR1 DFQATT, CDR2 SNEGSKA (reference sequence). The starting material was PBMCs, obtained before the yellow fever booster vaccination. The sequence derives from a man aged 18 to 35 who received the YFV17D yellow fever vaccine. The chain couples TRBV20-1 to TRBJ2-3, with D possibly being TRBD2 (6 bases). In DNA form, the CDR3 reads TGCAGTGCTAGTCGTTGGGCGGGGCGGATCCCTAGCACAGATACGCAGTATTTT. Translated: CSASRWAGRIPSTDTQYF.